This note documents a single T cell receptor beta chain sequence. Produced via immunoSEQ multiplex PCR; TCRdb's table is partial and in-frame only. The sample yields about 340,000 clones, approximately 91% seen once. This entry is derived from a study of blood T cell repertoires in COVID-19. Germline V gene lookup returns CDR1 KGHSH and CDR2 LQKENI. CDR3 length: 15 amino acids. V lost 0 bases to trimming and J lost 3 bases; unmatched junction nucleotides: 3. This sequence joins TRBV18 and TRBJ2-7; 9 bases fit TRBD1. Sequencing input: peripheral blood. The sequence was collected from a woman aged 65 to 85 with COVID-19, enrolled during active disease. In DNA, the CDR3 is TGTGCCAGCTCACCACCGGACAGGGGCGACTACGAGCAGTACTTC. It codes for CASSPPDRGDYEQYF.